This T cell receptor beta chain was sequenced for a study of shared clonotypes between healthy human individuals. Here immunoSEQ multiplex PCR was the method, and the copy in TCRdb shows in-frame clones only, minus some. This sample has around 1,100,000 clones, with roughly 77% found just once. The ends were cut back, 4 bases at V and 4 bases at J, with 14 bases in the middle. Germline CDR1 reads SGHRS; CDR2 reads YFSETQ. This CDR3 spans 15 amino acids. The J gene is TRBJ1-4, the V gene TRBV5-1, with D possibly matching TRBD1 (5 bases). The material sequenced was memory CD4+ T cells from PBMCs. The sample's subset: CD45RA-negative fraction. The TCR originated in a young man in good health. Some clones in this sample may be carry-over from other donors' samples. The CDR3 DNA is TGCGCCAGCAGCCAACGACAGAACCATAATGAAAAACTGTTTTTT. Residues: CASSQRQNHNEKLFF.